This T cell receptor (beta chain) was observed in a study of T cell responses to AZD1222 COVID-19 vaccine. Per germline, CDR1 LNHDA and CDR2 SQIVND (reference sequence). The CDR3 is 13 residues long. With 4 bases removed from V and 7 bases from J, the gap between germline ends came to 14 bases. This clone occurred once. Sequenced by immunoSEQ multiplex PCR; TCRdb stores in-frame clones only, minus some. The table has roughly 160,000 clones, more than 70% seen once; the top ten hold around 5.9%. The receptor comes from an adult in good health. The rearrangement joins TRBV19 to TRBJ2-7; D is uncertain. Sequences were derived from peripheral blood, sampled on day 0 of AZD1222 vaccination. The CDR3: CASSTPGPREQYF. CDR3 sequence (DNA): TGTGCCAGTAGTACCCCGGGCCCCAGGGAGCAGTACTTC.